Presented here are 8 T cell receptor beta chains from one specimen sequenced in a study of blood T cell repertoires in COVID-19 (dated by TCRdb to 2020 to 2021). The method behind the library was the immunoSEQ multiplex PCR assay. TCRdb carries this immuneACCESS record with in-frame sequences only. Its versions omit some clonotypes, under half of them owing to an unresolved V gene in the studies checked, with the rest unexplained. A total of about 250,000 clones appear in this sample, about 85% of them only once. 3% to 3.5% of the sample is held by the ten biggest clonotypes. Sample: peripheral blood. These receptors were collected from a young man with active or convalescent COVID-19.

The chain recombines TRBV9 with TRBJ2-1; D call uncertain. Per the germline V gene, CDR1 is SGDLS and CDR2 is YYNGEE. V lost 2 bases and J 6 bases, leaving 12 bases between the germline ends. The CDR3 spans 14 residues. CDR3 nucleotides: TGTGCCAGCAGCGTGACCGGGTTGGTCAATGAGCAGTTCTTC. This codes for CASSVTGLVNEQFF. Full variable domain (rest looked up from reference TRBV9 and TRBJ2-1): DSGVTQTPKHLITATGQRVTLRCSPRSGDLSVYWYQQSLDQGLQFLIQYYNGEERAKGNILERFSAQQFPDLHSELNLSSLELGDSALYFCASSVTGLVNEQFFGPGTRLTVL.

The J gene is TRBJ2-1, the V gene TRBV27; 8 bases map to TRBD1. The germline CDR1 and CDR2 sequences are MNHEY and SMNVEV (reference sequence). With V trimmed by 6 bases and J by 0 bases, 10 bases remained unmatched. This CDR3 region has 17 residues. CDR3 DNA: TGTGCCAGCAGCTCCCACTCAGGGGGCAGCTCCTACAATGAGCAGTTCTTC. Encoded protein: CASSSHSGGSSYNEQFF.

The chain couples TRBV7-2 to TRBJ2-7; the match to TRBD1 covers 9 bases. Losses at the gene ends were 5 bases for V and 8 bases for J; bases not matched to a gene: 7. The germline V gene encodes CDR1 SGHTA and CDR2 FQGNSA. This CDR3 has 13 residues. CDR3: CASSPPQGAKQYF. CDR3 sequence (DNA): TGTGCCAGCAGCCCCCCACAGGGGGCAAAGCAGTACTTC.

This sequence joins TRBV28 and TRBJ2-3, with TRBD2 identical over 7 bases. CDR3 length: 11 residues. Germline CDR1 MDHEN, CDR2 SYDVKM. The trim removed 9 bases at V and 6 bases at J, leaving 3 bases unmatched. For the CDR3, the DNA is TGTGCCAGTCGGGGAGGGGATACGCAGTATTTT. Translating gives CASRGGDTQYF.

CDR3: CASSTLQAPAFF. In nucleotides, the CDR3 is TGTGCCAGCTCAACCTTACAGGCGCCAGCTTTCTTT. The chain is built from TRBV18 and TRBJ1-1, with a possible D match to TRBD1 (5 bases). CDR3 length equals 12 residues. Trimming removed 5 bases from V and 10 bases from J, with 14 bases in between. Germline CDR1 and CDR2: KGHSH and LQKENI.

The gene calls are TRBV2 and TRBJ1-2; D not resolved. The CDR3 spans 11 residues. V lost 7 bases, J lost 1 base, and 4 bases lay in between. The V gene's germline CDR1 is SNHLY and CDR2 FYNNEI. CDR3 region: CASIGNYGYTF. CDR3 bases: TGTGCCAGCATCGGTAACTATGGCTACACCTTC.

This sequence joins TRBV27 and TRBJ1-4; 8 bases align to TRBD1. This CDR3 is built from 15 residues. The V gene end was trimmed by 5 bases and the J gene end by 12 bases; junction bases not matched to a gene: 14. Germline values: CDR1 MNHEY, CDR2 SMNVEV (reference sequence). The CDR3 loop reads CASSPRTGLRLELFF. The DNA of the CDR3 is TGTGCCAGCAGTCCTCGGACAGGGCTTCGGTTGGAACTGTTTTTT. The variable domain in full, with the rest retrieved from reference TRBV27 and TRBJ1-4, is EAQVTQNPRYLITVTGKKLTVTCSQNMNHEYMSWYRQDPGLGLRQIYYSMNVEVTDKGDVPEGYKVSRKEKRNFPLILESPSPNQTSLYFCASSPRTGLRLELFFGSGTQLSVL.

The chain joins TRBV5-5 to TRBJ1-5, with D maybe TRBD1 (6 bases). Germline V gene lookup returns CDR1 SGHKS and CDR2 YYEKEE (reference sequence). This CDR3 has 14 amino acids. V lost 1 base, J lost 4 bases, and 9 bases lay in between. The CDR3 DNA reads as TGTGCCAGCAGCTTGTTAACAGGGAATCAGCCCCAGCATTTT. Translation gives CASSLLTGNQPQHF.